This TCR beta chain was observed in a study of blood T cell repertoires in COVID-19 (dated by TCRdb to 2020 to 2022). In terms of the full investigation: Samples covering the acute and convalescent phases of COVID-19 were provided by collaborators in the United States, Italy and Spain. The prospective study material was composed of cDNA or gDNA derived from T cells, B-cell-depleted T cells, or PBMCs. Subjects who had been exposed to COVID-19, were actively infected with it, or had recovered from it provided the deeply sampled blood TCRbeta repertoires that made up the dataset. The repertoires were released in a freely available public database meant as a resource for research on the immune response to SARS-CoV-2. Samples were obtained from the ongoing ImmuneRACE study (first 160 participants) and from 1,000 to 1,500 subjects provided by 6 global collaborators. Nearly every sample came with metadata listing a de-identified subject ID, COVID-19 status, age in years and sex. Where available, HLA class I and class II types were obtained from metadata supplied by the sample provider rather than from assay-based typing.

TCRbeta CDR3 regions were amplified from genomic DNA by means of the immunoSEQ Assay, a bias-controlled multiplex PCR. In the source study's methods: Within the assay, amplification of reference gene primers was used to estimate how many nucleated cells each sample contained. Sequence reads were collapsed and filtered to measure the absolute abundance of every unique TCRbeta CDR3 rearrangement. For each sample, productive Simpson clonality was calculated as the square root of Simpson's diversity index over productive rearrangements. This is the immuneACCESS table as TCRdb keeps it, with only in-frame sequences that have V and J called. A part of the clones is gone; compared with another copy, unresolved V genes explain less than half, and the rest is unexplained. The DNA was the basis for D and trimming; V, J and clone size are from that table. The sample has 350,000 to 450,000 clones on record, roughly nine tenths of them singletons. In total, the top ten clones hold 1% to 1.5% of the sample.

Paper-wide results and their limitations: How much clinical and demographic metadata was included differed by source and by participant, and the metadata was provided uncurated.

The table lists this clone with a few counts. The target of this receptor is not known. No base qualities exist here, and no much larger clone lies one base off it. The CDR3 spans 16 residues, from the cysteine through the phenylalanine. The retained sequence is limited to the CDR3, 48 bases, with the frame set at the first base. V and J are truncated by 0 bases and 4 bases respectively, leaving an intervening sequence of 13 bases. CDR1 and CDR2 are read off the germline V gene as MNHNS and SASEGT. The collaborating institutions used their own protocols to collect whole blood in K2EDTA tubes. For TCRbeta analysis, collaborators shipped samples as frozen whole blood, isolated PBMCs, or DNA extracted from either of those sample types.

The material sequenced was peripheral blood. The clonotype was recovered from a man aged 35 to 55 with acute or convalescent COVID-19. This receptor chain uses TRBV6-1 and TRBJ1-5; 5 matching bases give a weak D call of TRBD1. The nucleotides read TGTGCCAGCAGTGAAGCGCCGGGGGGTCGGAATCAGCCCCAGCATTTT. It specifies CASSEAPGGRNQPQHF.